One and the same sample provided the 3 T cell receptor beta chains below, sequenced in a study of shared clonotypes between healthy human individuals. Produced via immunoSEQ multiplex PCR; TCRdb's table is partial and in-frame only. Of about 1 million clones in the sample, approximately 72% were seen once. The sequenced sample was memory CD4+ T cells sorted from blood. The sample's subset: CD45RA-negative fraction. These receptors were collected from a young man in good health.

The chain combines TRBV7-2 with TRBJ2-3, with 8 positions matching TRBD1. This CDR3 region has 14 residues. Germline lookup yields CDR1 SGHTA and CDR2 FQGNSA. The ends lost 6 bases at V and 4 bases at J; junction bases unmatched: 6. The CDR3 reads CASRDTGGPDTQYF. In DNA form, the CDR3 reads TGTGCCAGCAGGGATACAGGGGGTCCAGATACGCAGTATTTT. Combining the CDR3 with reference TRBV7-2 and TRBJ2-3 gives the whole variable domain GAGVSQSPSNKVTEKGKDVELRCDPISGHTALYWYRQSLGQGLEFLIYFQGNSAPDKSGLPSDRFSAERTGGSVSTLTIQRTQQEDSAVYLCASRDTGGPDTQYFGPGTRLTVL.

The rearrangement uses TRBV19 and TRBJ1-5; a possible D gene is TRBD1 (6 bases). The CDR3 sequence is 16 residues long. V was trimmed by 3 bases and J by 0 bases, leaving 12 bases between them. Per the germline V gene, CDR1 is LNHDA and CDR2 is SQIVND (reference sequence). The CDR3 loop reads CASSIAGDNSNQPQHF. The CDR3 DNA reads as TGTGCCAGTAGTATCGCGGGGGACAATAGCAATCAGCCCCAGCATTTT.

The chain is built from TRBV7-2 and TRBJ2-5; maybe TRBD2 (6 bases). The CDR3 totals 14 residues. V dropped 5 bases and J dropped 5 bases, with 15 bases sitting between them. Germline V gene data show CDR1 as SGHTA and CDR2 as FQGNSA. CDR3 nucleotides: TGTGCCAGCAGCCTAAGGCCCCGGGGGGAGACCCAGTACTTC. Its protein product is CASSLRPRGETQYF.